This T cell receptor beta chain is from a study of OX40 agonist ivuxolimab in advanced cancers. The table came from immunoSEQ multiplex PCR; TCRdb's copy has only in-frame clones and leaves some out. The sample has approximately 160,000 clones, approximately 94% seen once. V lost 6 bases, J lost 0 bases, and 14 bases lay in between. Germline CDR1 reads MNHNY; CDR2 reads SVGAGI (reference sequence). The CDR3 extends over 15 amino acids. The gene calls are TRBV6-6 and TRBJ1-2, with D possibly being TRBD1 (5 bases). The material was CD4+ or CD8+ T cells sorted from blood, obtained in a trial of the OX40 agonist ivuxolimab. This TCR was sampled from an adult with an advanced solid tumor such as melanoma, head and neck, liver or kidney cancer. The CDR3 coding sequence is TGTGCCAGCAGACCCCAGGGACTTGCTAACTATGGCTACACCTTC. This translates into CASRPQGLANYGYTF.